This T cell receptor (beta chain) was recovered during a study of Ad26.COV2.S vaccination and SARS-CoV-2 variants. Points from the study as a whole: Spike-specific TCR breadth ran higher among vaccine recipients than placebo recipients. After vaccination, substantial breadth of spike-specific CD8+ and CD4+ responses was reported.

A note on this clone: Its antigen is currently unknown.

CDR3 length: 15 residues. Germline lookup yields CDR1 MDHEN and CDR2 SYDVKM. The ends were cut back, 2 bases at V and 6 bases at J, with 17 bases in the middle. Treatment indicated: some 19 received Ad26.COV2.S at low or high dose, single or two shots; roughly five received placebo; per-sample allocation not given. Specimens were obtained on day 63 following the first vaccine or placebo injection. In Boston, the donor was an adult between 18-55 years of age. The vaccine antigen was prefusion-stabilized Wuhan SARS-CoV-2 spike. Sequencing was performed with immunoSEQ multiplex PCR; in TCRdb, only in-frame clones are kept and a portion is missing. The data hold over 200,000 clones, with more than 75% observed a single time.

The V call is TRBV28, the J call TRBJ2-7; D is perhaps TRBD1 (6 bases). The source is a person between 18 and 65 years old who received the Ad26.COV2.S COVID-19 vaccine or a placebo. The specimen was peripheral blood, collected in a trial of Ad26.COV2.S vaccine versus placebo. CDR3 sequence: CASSLTIQGRREQYF. CDR3 sequence (DNA): TGTGCCAGCAGTTTAACGATACAGGGAAGGCGCGAGCAGTACTTC.